This T cell receptor beta chain was sequenced in a study of graft-versus-host responses after intestinal transplantation. Assay used: immunoSEQ multiplex PCR; TCRdb lists only in-frame clones, some missing. The data hold about 38,000 clones, with under 85% observed a single time. V trimming: 1 base; J trimming: 2 bases; junction bases outside the gene matches: 17. Germline loops: CDR1 SGHNT, CDR2 YYREEE (reference sequence). The CDR3 is 20 residues long. Sequences were derived from PBMCs, sampled 1,000 to 1,300 days after transplant. This TCR derives from a human patient who received an intestinal transplant, so some T cells may come from the graft donor. This chain joins TRBV5-4 and TRBJ2-5; TRBD2 matches 10 bases. The CDR3 DNA follows: TGTGCCAGCAGCTTGTTTCACAGCGGGGGGGCAGGATTGGGTCAAGAGACCCAGTACTTC. Its translation is CASSLFHSGGAGLGQETQYF.